Listed here are 7 T cell receptor beta chains from one sample, sequenced in a study of prognosis after radiotherapy for stage I lung cancer. Template was genomic DNA; TCR beta CDR3 amplified in two multiplex PCR rounds. Specific primers for each TRBV and TRBJ gene were what first-round PCR used. TCRdb reprocessed the multiplex PCR reads via MiXCR and lists one record per CDR3 protein. The table records some 60,000 distinct CDR3 sequences, more than 20% of them present only once. Here the sequenced sample was PBMCs, taken before or after stereotactic body radiation therapy (not recorded which). The receptors derive from a donor over 45 with non-small cell lung cancer.

The chain combines TRBV7-3 with TRBJ1-4; unclear D gene. The CDR3 covers 14 residues. Trimming removed 5 bases at V and 0 bases at J, with 7 bases between. Germline lookup yields CDR1 SGHTA and CDR2 FQGTGA. The CDR3 DNA follows: TGTGCCAGCAGCCCCGACCCAACTAATGAAAAACTGTTTTTT. It codes for CASSPDPTNEKLFF.

Only a few counts were recorded for this clonotype. The chain recombines TRBV10-3 with TRBJ2-4, with no clear D. CDR3 length equals 14 residues. Germline lookup yields CDR1 ENHRY and CDR2 SYGVKD. V was cut by 2 bases and J by 2 bases, with 7 bases left in between. CDR3 region: CAISEALSKNIQYF. In nucleotides, the CDR3 is TGTGCCATCAGTGAGGCCTTATCCAAAAACATTCAGTACTTC.

This clonotype was counted ten times or more. The rearrangement joins TRBV19 to TRBJ2-7; possibly TRBD1 or TRBD2 for D (6 bases each). V was clipped by 8 bases and J by 8 bases, with 19 bases between them. This CDR3 has 13 residues. Looked up from germline, CDR1 is LNHDA and CDR2 is SQIVND (reference sequence). In nucleotides, the CDR3 is TGTGCCAGTTCCGGGGGCTGGGACACACAGCAGTACTTC. It is translated as CASSGGWDTQQYF.

This clonotype was recorded at least ten times. The chain recombines TRBV7-2 with TRBJ1-5; D gene uncertain. This CDR3 contains 13 residues. V dropped 1 base and J dropped 6 bases, with 7 bases sitting between them. Germline CDR1 is SGHTA and CDR2 is FQGNSA. In DNA, the CDR3 is TGTGCCAGCAGCTTAGAGAGAATTCAGCCCCAGCATTTT. It codes for CASSLERIQPQHF. The full variable domain, rest sourced from reference TRBV7-2 and TRBJ1-5, is GAGVSQSPSNKVTEKGKDVELRCDPISGHTALYWYRQSLGQGLEFLIYFQGNSAPDKSGLPSDRFSAERTGGSVSTLTIQRTQQEDSAVYLCASSLERIQPQHFGDGTRLSIL.

This chain connects TRBV18 to TRBJ1-1, with D possibly matching TRBD1 (6 bases). CDR1 is KGHSH and CDR2 is LQKENI in the germline V gene. V lost 3 bases and J lost 6, with 14 bases in between. This CDR3 contains 14 residues. The chain's CDR3 is CASSPNHRAPEAFF. The CDR3 region has the DNA TGTGCCAGCTCACCGAACCACAGGGCCCCTGAAGCTTTCTTT.

This clonotype showed up many times. V gene TRBV3-1 combines with J gene TRBJ2-7, with D possibly matching TRBD1 (6 bases). V dropped 0 bases and J dropped 5 bases, with 11 bases sitting between them. The CDR3 covers 14 residues. CDR1 and CDR2 from the germline V gene are LGHDT and YNNKEL (reference sequence). The CDR3 region is CASSQDVGGDEQYF. CDR3 DNA: TGTGCCAGCAGCCAAGATGTAGGGGGTGACGAGCAGTACTTC.

This clonotype was observed at least ten times. V gene TRBV12-3 or TRBV12-4 combines with J gene TRBJ1-2, with a weak D call TRBD1 (6 bases). Trimming removed 0 bases from V and 3 bases from J, with 8 bases in between. This CDR3 has 14 amino acids. The CDR3 sequence: CASSLARGYYGYTF. CDR3 sequence (DNA): TGTGCCAGCAGTTTAGCGAGGGGGTACTATGGCTACACCTTC.